This T cell receptor beta chain was sequenced during a study of T cell responses to AZD1222 COVID-19 vaccine. The wider study: The analysis combined second doses at about 4 or about 12 weeks. Study conclusions and caveats: Reports indicate that nearly half of spike-specific TCRs are directed at unmutated variant regions. Baseline seropositivity characterized only a handful of AZD1222 recipients. Clonal diversity may have been underestimated, and the donors were mostly white British, with more females than males.

Comments on this clone: The antigen is unknown.

Profiling relied on immunoSEQ multiplex PCR, and the TCRdb table lists in-frame clones only, not all of them. The table lists 110,000 to 150,000 clones, 89% of them singletons. This clonotype originated in an adult in good health. The sequences come from peripheral blood, collected on day 0 of AZD1222 vaccination.

Written as DNA, the CDR3 is TGTGCCAGCAGCTTACGACGGCAGGGGTCGCCAGCTAACTATGGCTACACCTTC. It encodes CASSLRRQGSPANYGYTF. The gene calls are TRBV7-2 and TRBJ1-2, with TRBD1 as a possible D gene (6 bases). The CDR3 is 18 amino acids. V was trimmed by 2 bases and J by 0 bases, leaving 19 bases between them. CDR1 is SGHTA, CDR2 FQGNSA, per germline.